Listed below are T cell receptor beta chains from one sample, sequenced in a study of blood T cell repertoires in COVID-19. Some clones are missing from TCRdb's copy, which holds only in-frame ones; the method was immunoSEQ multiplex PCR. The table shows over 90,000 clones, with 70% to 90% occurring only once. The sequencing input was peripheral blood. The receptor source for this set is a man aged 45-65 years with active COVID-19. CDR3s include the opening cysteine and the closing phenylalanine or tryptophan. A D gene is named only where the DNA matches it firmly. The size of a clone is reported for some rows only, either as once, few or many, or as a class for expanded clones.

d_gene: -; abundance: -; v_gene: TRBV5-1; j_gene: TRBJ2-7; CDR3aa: CASSLGAYEQYF; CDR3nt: TGCGCCAGCAGCTTAGGGGCCTACGAGCAGTACTTC
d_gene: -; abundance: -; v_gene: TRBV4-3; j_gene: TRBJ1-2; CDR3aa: CASSQDKSFNYGYTF; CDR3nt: TGCGCCAGCAGCCAAGATAAGAGTTTTAACTATGGCTACACCTTC
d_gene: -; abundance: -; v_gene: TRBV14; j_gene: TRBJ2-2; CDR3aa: CASRWSTNTGELFF; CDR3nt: TGTGCCAGCAGATGGAGTACGAACACCGGGGAGCTGTTTTTT
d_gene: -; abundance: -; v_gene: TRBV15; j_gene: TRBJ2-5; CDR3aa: CATSSSGDLGGETQYF; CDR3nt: TGTGCCACCAGCAGCAGCGGGGATTTAGGGGGGGAGACCCAGTACTTC
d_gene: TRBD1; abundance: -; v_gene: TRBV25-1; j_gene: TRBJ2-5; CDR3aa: CASGDRRIQETQYF; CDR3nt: TGTGCCAGCGGGGACAGAAGGATACAAGAGACCCAGTACTTC
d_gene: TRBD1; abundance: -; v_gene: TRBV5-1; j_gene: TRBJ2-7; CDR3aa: CASSPTTGGQQYF; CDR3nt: TGCGCCAGCAGTCCAACGACAGGGGGACAGCAGTACTTC
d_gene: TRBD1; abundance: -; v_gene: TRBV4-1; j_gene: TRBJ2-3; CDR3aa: CASSHPGQGTDTQYF; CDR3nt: TGCGCCAGCAGCCACCCCGGACAGGGCACAGATACGCAGTATTTT
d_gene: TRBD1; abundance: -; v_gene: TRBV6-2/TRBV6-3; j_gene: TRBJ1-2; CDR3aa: CASSLRADRGYGYTF; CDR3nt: TGTGCCAGCAGTCTAAGGGCGGACAGGGGCTATGGCTACACCTTC
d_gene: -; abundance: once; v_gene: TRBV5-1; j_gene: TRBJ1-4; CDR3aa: CASSLGIGQNEKLFF; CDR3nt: TGCGCCAGCAGCTTGGGGATTGGGCAGAATGAAAAACTGTTTTTT
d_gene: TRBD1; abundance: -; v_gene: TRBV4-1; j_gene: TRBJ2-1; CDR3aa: CASSQGGQGYNEQFF; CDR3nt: TGCGCCAGCAGCCAGGGGGGACAGGGTTACAATGAGCAGTTCTTC
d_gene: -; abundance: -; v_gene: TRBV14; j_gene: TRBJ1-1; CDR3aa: CASSQDVRDTEAFF; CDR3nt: TGTGCCAGCAGCCAAGATGTGCGGGACACTGAAGCTTTCTTT
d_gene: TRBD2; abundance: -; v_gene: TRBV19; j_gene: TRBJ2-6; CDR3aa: CASSIFSGAGGRAGANVLTF; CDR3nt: TGTGCCAGTAGTATTTTCTCCGGCGCGGGGGGGCGCGCTGGGGCCAACGTCCTGACTTTC
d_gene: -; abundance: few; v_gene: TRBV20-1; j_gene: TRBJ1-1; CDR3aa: CSAIRTEAFF; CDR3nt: TGCAGTGCTATACGGACTGAAGCTTTCTTT
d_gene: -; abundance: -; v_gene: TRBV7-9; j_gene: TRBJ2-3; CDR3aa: CASSLAFDFQGTDTQYF; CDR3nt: TGTGCCAGCAGCTTAGCGTTCGACTTCCAGGGGACAGATACGCAGTATTTT
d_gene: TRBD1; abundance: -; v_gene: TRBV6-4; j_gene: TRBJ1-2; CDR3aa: CASSDSAGGHYGYTF; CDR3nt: TGTGCCAGCAGTGACTCTGCAGGGGGCCACTATGGCTACACCTTC
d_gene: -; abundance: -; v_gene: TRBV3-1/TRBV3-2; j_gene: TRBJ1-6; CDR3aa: CASSQEGGKALHF; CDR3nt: TGTGCCAGCAGCCAAGAAGGGGGAAAGGCCCTCCACTTT
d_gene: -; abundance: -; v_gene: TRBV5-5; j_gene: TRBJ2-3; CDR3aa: CASSLAPADTQYF; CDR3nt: TGTGCCAGCAGCTTGGCCCCCGCAGATACGCAGTATTTT
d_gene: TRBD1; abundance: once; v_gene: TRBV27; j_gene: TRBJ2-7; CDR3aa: CASRTGGMSYEQYF; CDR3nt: TGTGCCAGCAGAACAGGGGGAATGTCCTACGAGCAGTACTTC
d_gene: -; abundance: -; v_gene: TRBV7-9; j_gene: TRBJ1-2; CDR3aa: CASSLGLMDKEGYTF; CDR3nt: TGTGCCAGCAGCCTTGGACTAATGGACAAAGAGGGCTACACCTTC
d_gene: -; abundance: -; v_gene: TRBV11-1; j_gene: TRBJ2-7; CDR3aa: CASSSRTAYEQYF; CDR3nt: TGTGCCAGCAGCTCCCGAACGGCCTACGAGCAGTACTTC
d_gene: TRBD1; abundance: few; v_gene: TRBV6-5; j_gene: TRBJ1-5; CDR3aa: CASSLDRANQPQHF; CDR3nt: TGTGCCAGCAGCCTCGACAGGGCAAATCAGCCCCAGCATTTT
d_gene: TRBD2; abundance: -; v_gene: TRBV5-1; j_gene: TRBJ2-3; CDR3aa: CASSPGGVADTQYF; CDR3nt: TGCGCCAGCAGCCCCGGGGGGGTTGCAGATACGCAGTATTTT
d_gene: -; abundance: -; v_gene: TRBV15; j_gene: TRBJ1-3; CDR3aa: CATSRGGAGNTIYF; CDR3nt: TGTGCCACCAGCAGAGGGGGGGCTGGAAACACCATATATTTT
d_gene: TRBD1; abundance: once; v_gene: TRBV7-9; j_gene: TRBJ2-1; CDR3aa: CASSSGQGGYNEQFF; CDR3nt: TGTGCCAGCAGCTCGGGACAGGGGGGCTACAATGAGCAGTTCTTC
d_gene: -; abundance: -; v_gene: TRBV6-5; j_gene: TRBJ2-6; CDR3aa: CASKISGANVLTF; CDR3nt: TGTGCCAGCAAAATATCTGGGGCCAACGTCCTGACTTTC
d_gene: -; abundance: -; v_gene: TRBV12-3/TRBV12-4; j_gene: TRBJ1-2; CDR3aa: CASSLRVFDGYTF; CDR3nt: TGTGCCAGCAGTTTACGGGTATTCGATGGCTACACCTTC
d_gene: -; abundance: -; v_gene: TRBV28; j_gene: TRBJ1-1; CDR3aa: CASSLTGQAFF; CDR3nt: TGTGCCAGCAGCCTGACAGGTCAAGCTTTCTTT
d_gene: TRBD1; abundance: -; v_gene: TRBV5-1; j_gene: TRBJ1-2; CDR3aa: CASSPSTGTYGYTF; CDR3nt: TGCGCCAGCAGCCCTTCGACAGGGACCTATGGCTACACCTTC
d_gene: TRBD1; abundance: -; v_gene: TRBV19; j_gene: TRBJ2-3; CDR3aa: CASSLWTGPRTDTQYF; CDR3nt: TGTGCCAGTAGTCTATGGACAGGGCCCCGCACAGATACGCAGTATTTT
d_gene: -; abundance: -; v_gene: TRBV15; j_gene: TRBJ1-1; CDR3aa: CATSRLEGDDTEAFF; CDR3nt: TGTGCCACCAGCCGGTTAGAGGGGGACGACACTGAAGCTTTCTTT
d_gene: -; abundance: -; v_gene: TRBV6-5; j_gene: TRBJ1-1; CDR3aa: CASSSQGLNTEAFF; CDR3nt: TGTGCCAGCAGTTCACAGGGATTGAACACTGAAGCTTTCTTT
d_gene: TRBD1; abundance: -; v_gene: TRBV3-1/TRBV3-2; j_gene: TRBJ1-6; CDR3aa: CASSQDGTGGVSPLHF; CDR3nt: TGTGCCAGCAGCCAAGACGGGACAGGGGGCGTTTCACCCCTCCACTTT
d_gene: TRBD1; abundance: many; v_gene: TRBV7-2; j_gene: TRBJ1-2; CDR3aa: CASSLEGQGYGYTF; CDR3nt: TGTGCCAGCAGCTTAGAGGGACAGGGATATGGCTACACCTTC
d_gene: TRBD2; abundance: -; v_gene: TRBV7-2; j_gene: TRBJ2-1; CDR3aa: CASSLGTSGGIEQFF; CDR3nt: TGTGCCAGCAGCTTAGGGACTAGCGGGGGAATTGAGCAGTTCTTC
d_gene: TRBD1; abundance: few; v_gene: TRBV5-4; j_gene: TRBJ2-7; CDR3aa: CASSFGGTGEFEQYF; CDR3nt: TGTGCCAGCAGCTTCGGTGGGACAGGGGAGTTCGAGCAGTACTTC
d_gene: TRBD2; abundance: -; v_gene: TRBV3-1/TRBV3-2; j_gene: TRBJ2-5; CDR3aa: CASSQVGSGVSVAQYF; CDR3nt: TGTGCCAGCAGCCAAGTTGGTAGCGGGGTATCTGTGGCCCAGTACTTC
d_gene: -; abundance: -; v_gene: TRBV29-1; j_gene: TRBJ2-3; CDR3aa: CSVIERGSTDTQYF; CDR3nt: TGCAGCGTTATAGAAAGGGGGAGCACAGATACGCAGTATTTT
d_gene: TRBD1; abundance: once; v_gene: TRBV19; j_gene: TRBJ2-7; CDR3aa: CASSMGQGYEQYF; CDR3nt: TGTGCCAGTAGTATGGGACAGGGGTACGAGCAGTACTTC
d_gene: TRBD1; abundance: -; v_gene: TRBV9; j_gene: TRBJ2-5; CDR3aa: CASSVVPSGQGVETQYF; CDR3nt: TGTGCCAGCAGCGTAGTTCCCTCGGGACAGGGTGTAGAGACCCAGTACTTC
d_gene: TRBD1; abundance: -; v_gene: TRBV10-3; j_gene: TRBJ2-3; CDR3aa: CAISVTGAPTDTQYF; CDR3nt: TGTGCCATCAGTGTAACAGGGGCCCCCACAGATACGCAGTATTTT
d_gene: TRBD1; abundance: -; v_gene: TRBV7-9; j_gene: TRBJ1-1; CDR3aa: CASSANLRQGGFNTEAFF; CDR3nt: TGTGCCAGCAGCGCGAACCTTCGACAGGGGGGGTTTAACACTGAAGCTTTCTTT
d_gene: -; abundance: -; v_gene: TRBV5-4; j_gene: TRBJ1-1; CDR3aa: CASSPVRGANTEAFF; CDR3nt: TGTGCCAGCAGCCCGGTCCGGGGAGCGAACACTGAAGCTTTCTTT
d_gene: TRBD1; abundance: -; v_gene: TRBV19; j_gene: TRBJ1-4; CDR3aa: CASRRGTGGSTTNEKLFF; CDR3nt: TGTGCCAGTCGCCGCGGGACAGGGGGCTCGACAACTAATGAAAAACTGTTTTTT
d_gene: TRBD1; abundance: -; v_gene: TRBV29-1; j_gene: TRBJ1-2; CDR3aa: CSVEGADRAVYGYTF; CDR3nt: TGCAGCGTTGAGGGGGCTGACAGGGCGGTATATGGCTACACCTTC
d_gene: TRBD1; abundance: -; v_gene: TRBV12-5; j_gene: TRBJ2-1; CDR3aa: CASGLARQGPFFF; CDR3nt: TGTGCTAGTGGTTTGGCGAGACAGGGCCCTTTTTTCTTC
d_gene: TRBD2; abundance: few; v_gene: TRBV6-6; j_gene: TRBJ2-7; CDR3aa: CASSSRDRGGGYEQYF; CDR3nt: TGTGCCAGCAGTTCCCGCGACCGGGGGGGCGGATACGAGCAGTACTTC
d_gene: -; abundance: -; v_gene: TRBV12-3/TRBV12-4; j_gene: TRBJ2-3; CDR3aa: CASSLALTDTQYF; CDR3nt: TGTGCCAGCAGTTTAGCCCTCACAGATACGCAGTATTTT
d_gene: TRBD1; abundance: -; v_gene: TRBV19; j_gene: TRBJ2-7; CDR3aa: CASSIGTGGIF; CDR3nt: TGTGCCAGTAGTATAGGTACAGGGGGGATTTTC
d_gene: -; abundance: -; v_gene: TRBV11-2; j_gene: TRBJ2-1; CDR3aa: CASSLLRGGYNEQFF; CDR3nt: TGTGCCAGCAGCTTATTACGGGGAGGTTACAATGAGCAGTTCTTC
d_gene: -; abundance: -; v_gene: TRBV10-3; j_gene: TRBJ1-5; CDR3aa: CAISLGTGNQPQHF; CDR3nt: TGTGCCATCAGTTTGGGAACAGGGAATCAGCCCCAGCATTTT
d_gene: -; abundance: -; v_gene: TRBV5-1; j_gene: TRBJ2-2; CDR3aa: CASSYQGAGELFF; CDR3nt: TGCGCCAGCAGTTATCAGGGTGCCGGGGAGCTGTTTTTT
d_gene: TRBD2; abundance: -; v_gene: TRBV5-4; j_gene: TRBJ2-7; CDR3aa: CASSLGGSGGAYEQYF; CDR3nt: TGTGCCAGCAGCTTGGGTGGTAGCGGGGGGGCCTACGAGCAGTACTTC
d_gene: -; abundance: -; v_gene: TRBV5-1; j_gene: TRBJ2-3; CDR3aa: CASRAGSTDTQYF; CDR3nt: TGCGCCAGCCGTGCGGGGAGCACAGATACGCAGTATTTT
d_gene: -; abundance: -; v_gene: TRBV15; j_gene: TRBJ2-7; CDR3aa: CATSREDWSEQYF; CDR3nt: TGTGCCACCAGCAGAGAAGATTGGAGCGAGCAGTACTTC